The rows below give T cell receptor beta chains drawn from one sample of a study of blood T cell repertoires in COVID-19. Assay used: immunoSEQ multiplex PCR; TCRdb lists only in-frame clones, some missing. The sample records some 200,000 clones, about 86% being singletons. The sample comprised PBMCs or T cells enriched from blood (not recorded which). All receptors derive from a woman in her forties or fifties with acute COVID-19. Each CDR3 is given with its conserved first and last residue. D genes are given only for firm matches. The listing skips clone size in some rows; elsewhere it reads once, few, many or a size class.

j_call clone_size v_call d_call cdr3_nt cdr3_aa
TRBJ2-1 . TRBV28 . TGTGCCAGCACCCCCGGGAGCTCCTACAATGAGCAGTTCTTC CASTPGSSYNEQFF
TRBJ2-5 . TRBV18 TRBD2 TGTGCCAGCTCAAGTTTTACTACTACGGGACTAGCGGGAGGCGCGGAGGAGACCCAGTACTTC CASSSFTTTGLAGGAEETQYF
TRBJ1-5 . TRBV19 . TGTGCCAGTAGTATGAGGTTCGGACAGACGAGCAATCAGCCCCAGCATTTT CASSMRFGQTSNQPQHF
TRBJ2-5 . TRBV18 . TGTGCCAGCTCACCACCTAGTTGGGAGACCCAGTACTTC CASSPPSWETQYF
TRBJ2-6 . TRBV18 . TGTGCCAGCTCACCAGGCCAGGCTTGGGCCAACGTCCTGACTTTC CASSPGQAWANVLTF
TRBJ2-2 . TRBV15 . TGTGCCACCAGCAGAGAGACGCAGGGGCTGAACACCGGGGAGCTGTTTTTT CATSRETQGLNTGELFF
TRBJ2-1 . TRBV2 TRBD2 TGTGCCAGCAGCACGCTAGCGGCGGATGAGCAGTTCTTC CASSTLAADEQFF
TRBJ1-1 . TRBV18 . TGTGCCAGCTCACCAATCTCACAGGGGAACACTGAAGCTTTCTTT CASSPISQGNTEAFF
TRBJ2-7 once TRBV28 . TGTGCCAGCACATCGGGAACTGCCTACGAGCAGTACTTC CASTSGTAYEQYF
TRBJ2-7 . TRBV24-1 TRBD1 TGTGCCACCACCCGGACAGGGGCGGACGAGCAGTACTTC CATTRTGADEQYF
TRBJ1-2 . TRBV5-1 TRBD1 TGCGCCAGCAGCCGAGGGGAGGCAGGGGGAATTAACTATGGCTACACCTTC CASSRGEAGGINYGYTF
TRBJ1-1 . TRBV7-2 . TGTGCCAGCAGCCTGAGAGCCGGGACAAAGAACACTGAAGCTTTCTTT CASSLRAGTKNTEAFF
TRBJ2-1 few TRBV15 . TGTGCCACCAGCGGAATCGACTCCGGGACACCCTCCTACAATGAGCAGTTCTTC CATSGIDSGTPSYNEQFF
TRBJ1-1 . TRBV10-3 TRBD1 TGTGCCATCAGTGAAGTGGGACAGTTGGGGGTGATGAACACTGAAGCTTTCTTT CAISEVGQLGVMNTEAFF
TRBJ1-1 . TRBV5-4 TRBD1 TGTGCCAGCAGCTCCTTGGCCACAGGGGGCGTCACTGAAGCTTTCTTT CASSSLATGGVTEAFF
TRBJ2-5 . TRBV6-5 TRBD2 TGTGCCAGCAGTTCACTAGCGAACCGGGGAGACCAGTACTTC CASSSLANRGDQYF
TRBJ1-5 . TRBV7-9 . TGTGCCAGCAGCTTAGGCCACGCATCGGGGGATCAGCCCCAGCATTTT CASSLGHASGDQPQHF
TRBJ2-6 . TRBV19 . TGTGCCAGTAGTGCTTTTACAGGGTTTAGGTCTGGGGCCAACGTCCTGACTTTC CASSAFTGFRSGANVLTF
TRBJ1-6 . TRBV28 . TGTGCCAGCACTTCGGGTGGGGCAACCTATAATTCACCCCTCCACTTT CASTSGGATYNSPLHF
TRBJ2-1 . TRBV19 . TGTGCCAGTCTTCGGGGGGCTGGGTACAATGAGCAGTTCTTC CASLRGAGYNEQFF
TRBJ1-5 . TRBV13 . TGTGCCAGCAGCTACCAATTGAAAGGGAGTCGGAGCAATCAGCCCCAGCATTTT CASSYQLKGSRSNQPQHF
TRBJ1-2 . TRBV18 . TGTGCCAGCTCACCACCTTCAGGAGGTAGCTATGGCTACACCTTC CASSPPSGGSYGYTF
TRBJ2-2 . TRBV27 . TGTGCCAGCAAGGAAGCGACAGGTGGGCTCACCGGGGAGCTGTTTTTT CASKEATGGLTGELFF
TRBJ2-7 . TRBV5-4 TRBD1 TGTGCCAGCAGCTTGGTGAGGGACAGCCCCCAGCAGTACTTC CASSLVRDSPQQYF
TRBJ2-1 . TRBV6-2/TRBV6-3 . TGTGCCAGCAGTTACTCCCAGGGGTCCTACAATGAGCAGTTCTTC CASSYSQGSYNEQFF
TRBJ1-2 . TRBV6-4 . TGTGCCAGCAGTGACTCGAGAGTAGCTGGGTATGGCTACACCTTC CASSDSRVAGYGYTF
TRBJ1-1 . TRBV18 TRBD1 TGTGCCAGCTCACGACAGGGGGGGTACACTGAAGCTTTCTTT CASSRQGGYTEAFF
TRBJ1-4 . TRBV18 TRBD1 TGTGCCAGCTCACGAGAACTACAGGGGGTTGAGGAAAAACTGTTTTTT CASSRELQGVEEKLFF
TRBJ1-5 . TRBV27 . TGTGCCAGCAGTTTATCGACTCCGGGACATAGCTATAGCAATCAGCCCCAGCATTTT CASSLSTPGHSYSNQPQHF
TRBJ1-1 . TRBV19 . TGTGCCAGTACCCCGTTAACAGGGAGTGCTGAAGCTTTCTTT CASTPLTGSAEAFF
TRBJ2-5 . TRBV3-1/TRBV3-2 TRBD1 TGTGCCAGCAGCGTCAGGGGGCGAGAGACCCAGTACTTC CASSVRGRETQYF
TRBJ2-5 . TRBV12-5 . TGTGCTAGTGGTCCCGGGCGTAGGGGTGGGGAGACCCAGTACTTC CASGPGRRGGETQYF
TRBJ1-1 . TRBV5-1 . TGCGCCAGCAGCTACGCGCCGTCAGGGTGGAACACTGAAGCTTTCTTT CASSYAPSGWNTEAFF
TRBJ2-3 . TRBV18 . TGTGCCAGCTCGGAACAGGGAACCACAGATACGCAGTATTTT CASSEQGTTDTQYF
TRBJ2-1 . TRBV28 . TGTGCCAGTTCCCTGGCGGTACTCAATGAGCAGTTCTTC CASSLAVLNEQFF
TRBJ2-5 . TRBV28 TRBD2 TGTGCCAGCAGTGAGGGAGGGGAGGAGACCCAGTACTTC CASSEGGEETQYF
TRBJ1-5 . TRBV28 . TGTGCCAGCACGGGGCAGGGGTTTCAGCCCCAGCATTTT CASTGQGFQPQHF
TRBJ1-6 . TRBV5-1 . TGCGCCAGCAGCTTGGCCAGCGGGGCCCAAAATTCACCCCTCCACTTT CASSLASGAQNSPLHF
TRBJ2-5 . TRBV27 TRBD2 TGTGCCAGCAGTCGTTCGACGGGAGGCCAAGAGACCCAGTACTTC CASSRSTGGQETQYF
TRBJ1-6 . TRBV28 . TGTGCCAGCAGTCAGACAGGCCCCTATAATTCACCCCTCCACTTT CASSQTGPYNSPLHF
TRBJ1-4 few TRBV28 TRBD1 TGTGCCAGCAGGGGGACAGGGGGAAATGAAAAACTGTTTTTT CASRGTGGNEKLFF
TRBJ2-2 . TRBV3-1/TRBV3-2 TRBD2 TGTGCCAGCAGCCCCCGATCGGGAGGGATTCCCGGGGAGCTGTTTTTT CASSPRSGGIPGELFF
TRBJ1-3 . TRBV11-2 TRBD1 TGTGCCAGCAGCTTAATGACAGGGGGCGTCGGCTCTGGAAACACCATATATTTT CASSLMTGGVGSGNTIYF
TRBJ1-6 . TRBV5-4 . TGTGCCAGCAGCTTGCCAGGGGAAAATTCACCCCTCCACTTT CASSLPGENSPLHF
TRBJ2-3 . TRBV19 TRBD1 TGTGCCAGTAGCAACAGGGGGCTGGGAGATACGCAGTATTTT CASSNRGLGDTQYF
TRBJ2-7 . TRBV7-2 . TGTGCCAGCAGCTTAGTCGAGAGCTCCTACGAGCAGTACTTC CASSLVESSYEQYF
TRBJ1-1 . TRBV11-3 TRBD1 TGTGCCAGCAGCCTTACAGGGGGACCTGAAGCTTTCTTT CASSLTGGPEAFF
TRBJ2-7 . TRBV6-5 TRBD2 TGTGCCAGCACCGAATGGGGGACTAGCGGCTACGAGCAGTACTTC CASTEWGTSGYEQYF
TRBJ2-7 . TRBV19 TRBD1 TGTGCCAGTAGTAGACAGGGCTACGAGCAGTACTTC CASSRQGYEQYF
TRBJ1-4 . TRBV6-2/TRBV6-3 . TGTGCCAGCAGTTCCCCCGGGGAAAAACTGTTTTTT CASSSPGEKLFF
TRBJ2-7 . TRBV4-3 . TGCGCCAGCAGCCAAGCCCGGGGAGGCCTGTACGAGCAGTACTTC CASSQARGGLYEQYF
TRBJ2-5 . TRBV29-1 TRBD1 TGCAGCGTTGACCCCGGGACAGGGCAAGAGACCCAGTACTTC CSVDPGTGQETQYF
TRBJ1-1 . TRBV29-1 TRBD1 TGCAGCGCTGAGGACAGGGGGCTGAACACTGAAGCTTTCTTT CSAEDRGLNTEAFF
TRBJ1-4 few TRBV19 TRBD1 TGTGCCAGTAGTCCCGACAGGGGGGCCCGGCGGGGCGAAAAACTGTTTTTT CASSPDRGARRGEKLFF